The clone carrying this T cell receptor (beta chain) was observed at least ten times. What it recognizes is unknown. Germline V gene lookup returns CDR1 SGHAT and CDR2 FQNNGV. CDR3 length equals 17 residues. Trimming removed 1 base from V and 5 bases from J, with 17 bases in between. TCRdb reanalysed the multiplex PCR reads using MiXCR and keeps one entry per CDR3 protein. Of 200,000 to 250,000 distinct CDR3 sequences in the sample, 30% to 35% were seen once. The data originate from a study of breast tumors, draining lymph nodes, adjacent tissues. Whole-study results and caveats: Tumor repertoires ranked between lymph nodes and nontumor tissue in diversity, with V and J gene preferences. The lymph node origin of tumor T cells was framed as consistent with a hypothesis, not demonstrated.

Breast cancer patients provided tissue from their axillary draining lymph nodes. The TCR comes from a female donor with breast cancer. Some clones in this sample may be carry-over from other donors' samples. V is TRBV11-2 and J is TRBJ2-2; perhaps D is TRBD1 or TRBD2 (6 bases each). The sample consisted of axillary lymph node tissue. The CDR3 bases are TGTGCCAGCAGCTTAGGGGGCGGGACACTCAGGACCGGGGAGCTGTTTTTT. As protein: CASSLGGGTLRTGELFF.